This TCR beta chain appears in the sequencing data of a study of shared clonotypes between healthy human individuals. Each subset's genomic DNA was split evenly across several immunoSEQ plates. Sequencing was performed with immunoSEQ multiplex PCR; in TCRdb, only in-frame clones are kept and a portion is missing. The sample consists of about 510,000 clones, about four fifths of them appearing once. Points from the study as a whole: Few donors restricted represented genetic and exposure-history diversity.

On this clone itself: Its antigen is currently unknown.

The sample comprised PBMCs. The sequence derives from a woman aged 40 to 50 in good health. Some clones in this sample may be carry-over from other donors' samples.

CDR3: CASSPPGTHTGELFF. The CDR3 nucleotides are TGTGCCAGCAGCCCCCCCGGGACCCACACCGGGGAGCTGTTTTTT. The rearrangement uses TRBV28 and TRBJ2-2; D may match TRBD1 or TRBD2 (5 bases each). The V and J ends lost 6 bases and 3 bases respectively, with 14 bases between them. The CDR3 totals 15 residues. CDR1 MDHEN and CDR2 SYDVKM come from the germline V gene.